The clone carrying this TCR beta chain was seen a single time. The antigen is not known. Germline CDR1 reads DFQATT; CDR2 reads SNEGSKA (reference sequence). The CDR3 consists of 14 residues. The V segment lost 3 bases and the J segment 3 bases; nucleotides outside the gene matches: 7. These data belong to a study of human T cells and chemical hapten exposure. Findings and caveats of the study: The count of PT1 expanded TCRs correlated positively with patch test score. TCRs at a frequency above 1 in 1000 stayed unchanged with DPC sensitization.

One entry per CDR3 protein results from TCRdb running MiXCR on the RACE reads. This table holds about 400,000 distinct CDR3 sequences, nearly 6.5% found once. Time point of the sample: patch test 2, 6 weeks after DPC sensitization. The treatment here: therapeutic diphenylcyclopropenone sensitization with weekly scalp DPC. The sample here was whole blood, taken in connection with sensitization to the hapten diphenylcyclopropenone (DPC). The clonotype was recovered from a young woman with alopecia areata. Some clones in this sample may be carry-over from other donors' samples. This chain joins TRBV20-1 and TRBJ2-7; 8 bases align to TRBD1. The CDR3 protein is CSASGQGSGYEQYF. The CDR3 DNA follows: TGCAGTGCTAGTGGACAGGGTTCGGGCTACGAGCAGTACTTC.